This T cell receptor (beta chain) was retrieved from a study of T cells in Graves' hyperthyroidism and ophthalmopathy. Study-wide background: At initial diagnosis, before any treatment had begun, peripheral blood was obtained. Study-wide results and caveats: Most thyroid clonotypes expanded above 0.001 were also detected in blood. In simple terms, a model built on 13 V-J features told ophthalmopathy apart from stable hyperthyroidism.

As regards this clonotype: The antigen remains unidentified.

The V gene's germline CDR1 is SQVTM and CDR2 ANQGSEA. V was cut by 8 bases and J by 5 bases, with 9 bases left in between. The CDR3 sequence is 10 residues long. Using RNA transcripts as the source, TCR beta CDR3 regions were amplified. When the TCR CDR3 underwent first-round RT-PCR, the HTBI primer set was used. In TCRdb, the multiplex PCR reads were re-called with MiXCR into one record per CDR3 protein. This sample has roughly 400,000 distinct CDR3 sequences, with 15% to 17% found just once. This clonotype was obtained from a woman under 30 with Graves' hyperthyroidism that later progressed to Graves' ophthalmopathy. The chain combines TRBV29-1 with TRBJ2-5; D gene unclear. Sequencing was performed on blood. The CDR3 nucleotides read TGCAGCTTCGAGGAGGAGACCCAGTACTTC. Encoded protein: CSFEEETQYF.